This T cell receptor (beta chain) was sequenced in a study of shared clonotypes between healthy human individuals (dated by TCRdb to 2018 to 2021). Some background on the complete study: A few men and a couple of women, aged 18 to 49 years, made up the cohort. Libraries were prepared and TCR repertoires were sequenced by different laboratories using diverse techniques, in order to increase sequencing depth and limit assay-specific biases. To estimate repertoire size and how much clonotype sharing occurs between individuals, the study deeply sequenced the blood TCR repertoires of roughly 5 healthy adults. Each donor's leukapheresis produced roughly between about 0.8 and 10 billion PBMCs.

Healthy HIV-negative adults with no recently reported acute infections or vaccinations were included as donors. Every donor was a Caucasian adult living in Nashville, Tennessee, USA. For unsorted samples, approximately 89 million PBMCs were counted, and genomic DNA was extracted using the QIAamp DNA Blood Mini kit. After blood collection by leukapheresis, PBMCs were isolated using Ficoll-Histopaque density gradient centrifugation and then cryopreserved in the vapor phase of liquid nitrogen. Study-wide conclusions, independent of this receptor: Sampling was restricted to blood, and TCR repertoires in tissue are likely to differ from TCR repertoires in blood. Because the study included a small number of donors, the genetic and exposure-history diversity represented was limited. Pairwise subsampling indicated that sequencing depth was expected to affect the degree of clonotype sharing among donors.

At the junction V is shortened by 8 bases and J by 5 bases, with 21 bases in between. As encoded in the germline V gene, CDR1 is SGHVS while CDR2 is FQNEAQ. The CDR3 spans 15 residues, from the cysteine through the phenylalanine. Left in the record is the CDR3 DNA by itself, 45 bases read in frame from the first base. As for this clone: No antigen is known for it. No quality values exist for individual bases; no much larger clone is one base distant.

TCR CDR3 regions were amplified from genomic DNA by multiplex PCR using the deep immunoSEQ assay. For each cell subset, the extracted genomic DNA was distributed evenly across all wells of several immunoSEQ 96-well plates, and each plate served as one replicate. Each replicate PCR for unsorted PBMC received approximately 300 ng genomic DNA, equal to about 30,000 T cell genomes. Ten immunoSEQ deep assay plates were used to sequence the unsorted PBMC genomic DNA. The purified libraries were quantified using a Qubit 3.0 fluorometer, sized with a Bioanalyzer 2100, and then quantified again using the KAPA Library Quantification kit. Every immunoSEQ 96-well plate was sequenced on a dedicated single-read 150-cycle Illumina NextSeq 550 flow cell. Under the source paper's analysis protocol: Because only junctional sequences without quality scores were contained in the immunoSEQ output, filtering matching that applied to full-length reads could not be performed. To assign V/J genes and CDR3, sequences were annotated against IMGT germline references using PyIR, a Python wrapper for IgBLAST v1.9. Any read was removed if the V/J assignment was weak (E-value above 1e-6), the CDR3 was missing, or the read contained stop codons, out-of-frame junctions, or ambiguous translated residues. V3J clonotypes were defined by identical inferred V gene, J gene, and CDR3 amino acid sequence. The percentage overlap between two repertoires was calculated by dividing the number of shared unique clonotypes by the size of the smaller repertoire. Repertoire richness was assessed with RTK rarefaction, the Chao1 estimator, and Recon v2.1 estimates of unobserved clonotypes. Entries here come from immuneACCESS through TCRdb and include only in-frame sequences with V and J called. Some clones fail to appear in such tables; in the studies checked, an unresolved V gene covers under half of the shortfall, and the cause of the remainder is unknown. For V, J and clone size, that table is used; D and trimming come from the DNA. The sample profile shows some 500,000 clones; 79% of them were found once. The top ten constitute about 12% of the sample.

The sequence came from a woman between 35 and 50 years old in good health. Some clones in this sample may be carry-over from other donors' samples. In this chain, TRBV7-8 is recombined with TRBJ1-1, and possibly TRBD1, on 6 matching bases. The specimen was PBMCs. For the CDR3, the sequence is CASVSALGARTEAFF. DNA sequence: TGTGCCAGCGTCAGTGCGTTGGGGGCGAGGACTGAAGCTTTCTTT.